The 24 T cell receptor beta chains below all came from one sample that was sequenced in a study of blood T cells in healthy people across ages. Sample-barcoded 5' priming and a J-beta primer mix drove a second PCR of roughly 6 to 12 cycles. TCRdb reanalysed the 5' RACE reads using MiXCR and keeps one entry per CDR3 protein. The data contain 800,000 to 950,000 distinct CDR3 sequences, about 28% of them seen just once; the ten biggest clones take up 9.5% to 13%. The sample was also reused in another study, on T cells of mothers and their children.

Sequencing was carried out using blood. These receptor sequences come from a woman aged 40 to 55 in good health.

This chain links TRBV20-1 with TRBJ1-2, with D possibly TRBD1 on 6 matching bases. This CDR3 has 10 amino acids. Trimming cost V 3 bases and J 14 bases, with 13 bases left between them. Germline CDR1 and CDR2: DFQATT and SNEGSKA (reference sequence). The CDR3 loop is CSASRGGLTF. CDR3 DNA: TGCAGTGCTAGTAGGGGGGGGTTGACCTTC.

The CDR3 spells CSGGALAYEQFF. In DNA form, the CDR3 reads TGCAGTGGGGGTGCTCTAGCATATGAGCAGTTCTTC. The chain joins TRBV20-1 to TRBJ2-1, with TRBD2 as a possible D gene (5 bases). The ends were cut back, 7 bases at V and 8 bases at J, with 15 bases in the middle. From germline, CDR1 is DFQATT and CDR2 SNEGSKA (reference sequence). The CDR3 has 12 residues.

In this sample, this clonotype turned up many times. The chain employs TRBV6-1 and TRBJ1-1, with 8 bases aligning to TRBD1. Germline CDR1 and CDR2: MNHNS and SASEGT. The CDR3 covers 18 residues. V lost 4 bases and J lost 1; bases outside the gene matches: 14. This chain's CDR3 is CASSGLLGQGAPNTEAFF. CDR3 nucleotides: TGTGCCAGCAGTGGCCTATTAGGTCAGGGGGCGCCGAACACTGAAGCTTTCTTT.

The chain is built from TRBV5-6 and TRBJ1-2; the match to TRBD1 covers 7 bases. The CDR3 has 13 amino acids. Trimming at V came to 5 bases and at J to 4 bases, leaving 5 bases not matched to a gene. CDR1 SGHDT and CDR2 YYEEEE come from the germline V gene. The CDR3 loop is CASRPQGCYGYTF. Here the CDR3 DNA reads TGTGCCAGCAGACCACAGGGGTGCTATGGCTACACCTTC.

In its sample, this clonotype was seen a few times. The rearrangement joins TRBV7-3 to TRBJ1-2; no clear D. The CDR3 is 16 amino acids. Germline assignment: CDR1 SGHTA and CDR2 FQGTGA. Trimming took 0 bases from V and 2 from J, leaving 13 bases between them. The CDR3 coding sequence is TGTGCCAGCAGCTTAACGGGCCCTCCGAGGAACTATGGCTACACCTTC. It yields the protein CASSLTGPPRNYGYTF.

About this clonotype: It may be a read error: a sequence one base away is much more abundant. This chain connects TRBV6-5 to TRBJ2-1, with no clear D. CDR1 and CDR2 from the germline V gene are MNHEY and SVGAGI. V lost 3 bases to trimming and J lost 10 bases, with 16 bases between them. The CDR3 is 14 amino acids. As DNA, the CDR3 is TGTGCCAGCAGTTATATGGCAGGTACCTACGAGCAGTTCTTC. It yields the protein CASSYMAGTYEQFF.

This clonotype was recorded at least ten times. V is TRBV6-6 and J is TRBJ2-3; the match to TRBD1 covers 7 bases. CDR3 size: 15 residues. Germline loops: CDR1 MNHNY, CDR2 SVGAGI (reference sequence). Trimming took 6 bases from V and 0 from J; bases not matched to a gene: 6. In DNA form, the CDR3 reads TGTGCCAGCAGAGGACAGGCCCCTAGCACAGATACGCAGTATTTT. It translates to CASRGQAPSTDTQYF.

This clonotype was seen ten or more times. The rearrangement uses TRBV11-1 and TRBJ2-1; D may be TRBD1 (6 bases). Trimming took off 5 bases at V and 3 bases at J, with 14 bases between the two ends. Per germline, CDR1 SGHAT and CDR2 FQDESV (reference sequence). This CDR3 contains 15 residues. The CDR3 nucleotides are TGTGCCAGCAGCCCGACAGGACAGTACTACAATGAGCAGTTCTTC. Translated, it gives CASSPTGQYYNEQFF.

The chain links TRBV7-8 to TRBJ2-7, with a tentative D call TRBD2 (7 bases). From germline, CDR1 is SGHVS and CDR2 FQNEAQ. This CDR3 region has 17 residues. The V end lost 5 bases, the J end lost 0 bases, and 20 bases lay between the germline ends. This CDR3 reads CASSGGWAGANSYEQYF. The DNA of the CDR3 is TGTGCCAGCAGCGGCGGTTGGGCGGGGGCAAACTCCTACGAGCAGTACTTC. Full variable domain (remainder filled in from reference TRBV7-8 and TRBJ2-7): GAGVSQSPRYKVAKRGQDVALRCDPISGHVSLFWYQQALGQGPEFLTYFQNEAQLDKSGLPSDRFFAERPEGSVSTLKIQRTQQEDSAVYLCASSGGWAGANSYEQYFGPGTRLTVT.

About this clonotype itself: Possible read error: a much larger clone is one base away. V and J are TRBV29-1 and TRBJ2-1; D may be TRBD1 (5 bases). CDR3 length equals 10 residues. CDR1 and CDR2 from the germline V gene are SQVTM and ANQGSEA. CDR3: CSGAYNEQCF. The CDR3 region has the DNA TGCAGTGGGGCCTACAATGAGCAGTGCTTC.

The chain carries TRBV18 and TRBJ2-2; D ambiguous. With 3 bases removed from V and 7 bases from J, the gap between germline ends came to 9 bases. The CDR3 is 13 amino acids. In germline, CDR1 is KGHSH, CDR2 LQKENI. The CDR3 sequence is CASSPLGNGELFF. The CDR3 DNA follows: TGTGCCAGCTCACCTTTGGGGAACGGGGAGCTGTTTTTT.

This clonotype was seen only once. A clone one base away is much larger, so this may be a read error. This rearrangement joins TRBV24-1 to TRBJ2-1; 8 bases are a match to TRBD2. The germline gives CDR1 KGHDR, CDR2 SFDVKD. The CDR3 is 16 amino acids. In DNA form, the CDR3 reads TGTGCCGCCAGTGATACTTCGGGGGGGCCCTACAATGAGCAGTTCTTC. This sequence encodes CAASDTSGGPYNEQFF.

The chain combines TRBV4-1 with TRBJ1-1; 7 positions agree with TRBD1. Per germline, CDR1 MGHRA and CDR2 YSYEKL. V trimming: 2 bases; J trimming: 1 base; junction bases outside the gene matches: 4. The CDR3 length is 15 residues. CDR3 nucleotide sequence: TGCGCCAGCAGCCAATATTCAGGGGGGAACACTGAAGCTTTCTTT. Encoded protein: CASSQYSGGNTEAFF.

V gene TRBV12-3 or TRBV12-4 combines with J gene TRBJ2-2; no clear D. V was pared by 1 base and J by 4 bases, with 10 bases between. The CDR3 consists of 15 residues. This CDR3 is CASSLVGSGTGELFF. In nucleotides, the CDR3 is TGTGCCAGCAGTTTAGTGGGGTCCGGCACCGGGGAGCTGTTTTTT.

Of note for this clonotype: A read error may produce the germline difference seen at one junction end. V gene TRBV20-1 combines with J gene TRBJ2-7; TRBD1 agrees at 7 bases. Germline assignment: CDR1 DFQATT and CDR2 SNEGSKA (reference sequence). This CDR3 spans 14 amino acids. Here the CDR3 reads CSAGDRDSLYEQYF. CDR3 nucleotides: TGCAGTGCTGGAGACCGGGACAGTCTCTACGAGCAGTACTTC.

This clonotype has a handful of counts. The chain links TRBV11-2 to TRBJ2-2; weak D call: TRBD2 (7 bases). The CDR3 length is 17 residues. With 1 base removed from V and 4 bases from J, the gap between germline ends came to 16 bases. Germline loops: CDR1 SGHAT, CDR2 FQNNGV. CDR3 DNA: TGTGCCAGCAGCTTAGGACGGGGGGCCGGGAGCACCGGGGAGCTGTTTTTT. Protein: CASSLGRGAGSTGELFF.

This chain links TRBV20-1 with TRBJ2-3; D is perhaps TRBD1 or TRBD2 (7 bases each). There are 15 residues in the CDR3. The germline V and J ends were trimmed by 0 bases and 6 bases, with 16 bases remaining between them. Germline CDR1 reads DFQATT; CDR2 reads SNEGSKA (reference sequence). This CDR3 is CSARDKAGGGDTQYF. CDR3 bases: TGCAGTGCTAGAGATAAGGCAGGGGGAGGGGATACGCAGTATTTT.

The rearrangement joins TRBV5-1 to TRBJ1-2, with 8 bases aligning to TRBD1. CDR3 length equals 21 residues. The trim removed 0 bases at V and 1 base at J, leaving 20 bases unmatched. Germline V gives CDR1 SGHRS, CDR2 YFSETQ. The CDR3 sequence: CASSLDGAVFRGRQNNYGYTF. The DNA for the CDR3 is TGCGCCAGCAGCTTGGATGGAGCCGTTTTCAGGGGGCGGCAGAATAACTATGGCTACACCTTC.

This clonotype was detected only a few times. This clone may be a read error of a much larger clone one base away. This chain links TRBV6-6 with TRBJ2-6, with D maybe TRBD1 (6 bases). The germline gives CDR1 MNHNY, CDR2 SVGAGI (reference sequence). This CDR3 has 16 amino acids. CDR3 protein: CASSLFTGSGANVRTF. In DNA, the CDR3 is TGTGCCAGCAGTCTGTTCACAGGGTCTGGGGCCAACGTCCGGACTTTC.

This clonotype has just a few counts. V and J are TRBV2 and TRBJ1-5, with D perhaps TRBD1 (6 bases). This CDR3 spans 14 amino acids. The germline V gene encodes CDR1 SNHLY and CDR2 FYNNEI. Trimming took 5 bases from V and 4 from J, leaving 12 bases between them. The CDR3 DNA sequence: TGTGCCAGCAGTCCCGGGACACTTAATCAGCCCCAGCATTTT. This sequence encodes CASSPGTLNQPQHF.

The V call is TRBV20-1, the J call TRBJ1-2; D not resolved. This CDR3 contains 11 residues. The V gene lost 6 bases and the J gene lost 6 bases, with 11 bases spanning the gap. CDR1 and CDR2 (germline): DFQATT, SNEGSKA (reference sequence). In nucleotides, the CDR3 is TGCAGTGCGTTTTTCCAGAATGGCTACACCTTC. Translation gives CSAFFQNGYTF.

The chain combines TRBV12-3 or TRBV12-4 with TRBJ2-7; TRBD1 matches at 9 bases. The CDR3 totals 14 residues. V was clipped by 5 bases and J by 3 bases; unmatched bases: 5. The CDR3 DNA follows: TGTGCCAGCAGTCGAACGGGACAGGGCTACGAGCAGTACTTC. This gives the protein CASSRTGQGYEQYF.

This clonotype was found a few times. The V and J genes are TRBV29-1 and TRBJ1-2; D is undetermined. CDR1 is SQVTM, CDR2 ANQGSEA, per germline. CDR3 length equals 12 residues. The V gene lost 6 bases and the J gene lost 2 bases, with 10 bases spanning the gap. Here the CDR3 reads CSVWTQNYGYTF. The CDR3 bases are TGCAGCGTCTGGACCCAGAACTATGGCTACACCTTC.

V is TRBV7-9 and J is TRBJ1-1; D not certain. From germline, CDR1 is SEHNR and CDR2 FQNEAQ (reference sequence). This CDR3 has 11 residues. V was pared by 8 bases and J by 6 bases, with 10 bases between. Written as DNA, the CDR3 is TGTGCCAGCTCCTCCGTCCCTGAAGCTTTCTTT. Amino acids: CASSSVPEAFF. The variable domain in full, with the rest retrieved from reference TRBV7-9 and TRBJ1-1, is DTGVSQNPRHKITKRGQNVTFRCDPISEHNRLYWYRQTLGQGPEFLTYFQNEAQLEKSRLLSDRFSAERPKGSFSTLEIQRTEQGDSAMYLCASSSVPEAFFGQGTRLTVV.